This record looks at one T cell receptor (beta chain) sequence and its context. The data stem from a study of blood T cell repertoires in COVID-19. Study-wide context: Acute and convalescent COVID-19 samples came from the United States, Italy and Spain. Nucleic acid was either cDNA or gDNA, and it came from T cells, B-cell-depleted T cells, or PBMCs.

Methods used by the authors: Amplification of reference gene primers provided the estimated nucleated cell counts. Repertoires were generated with immunoSEQ multiplex PCR, while TCRdb's copy carries only in-frame clones and drops some. That table furnishes V, J and clone size, whereas the DNA furnished D and trimming. The sample records 100,000 to 150,000 clones, around 81% being singletons. Germline V gene data show CDR1 as LGHNT and CDR2 as FRNRAP. Trimming removed 4 bases from V and 7 bases from J, with 17 bases in between. The CDR3 is made up of 15 amino acids. The rearrangement links TRBV12-5 to TRBJ2-1, with TRBD1 as a possible D gene (7 bases). This TCR was recovered from a man aged 65 to 85 with acute or convalescent COVID-19. Sequencing was done on a sample of peripheral blood. The CDR3 reads CASGSDGGTVNEQFF. The CDR3 nucleotides read TGTGCTAGTGGTTCAGACGGCGGGACAGTGAATGAGCAGTTCTTC. The full variable domain, rest sourced from reference TRBV12-5 and TRBJ2-1, is DARVTQTPRHKVTEMGQEVTMRCQPILGHNTVFWYRQTMMQGLELLAYFRNRAPLDDSGMPKDRFSAEMPDATLATLKIQPSEPRDSAVYFCASGSDGGTVNEQFFGPGTRLTVL.